Described below is a single T cell receptor beta chain sequence and its context. Sequencing used immunoSEQ v3.0 at survey level. Some clones are missing from TCRdb's copy, which holds only in-frame ones; the method was immunoSEQ multiplex PCR. The data hold 35,000 or so clones, with 70% to 90% observed a single time. This entry is derived from a study of long-term antiretroviral therapy in people with HIV. The CDR3 sequence is 18 residues long. The germline V gene has CDR1 SGHDT and CDR2 YYEEEE. Trimming removed 0 bases at V and 0 bases at J, with 16 bases between. The sequencing used unsorted PBMCs, collected 2.2 years after starting antiretroviral therapy. The receptor comes from a man aged 18 to 30 with HIV. The chain carries TRBV5-6 and TRBJ1-3; D is unclear. CDR3 in DNA: TGTGCCAGCAGCTTGGGAGCTCGAGAGGCCCTCTCTGGAAACACCATATATTTT. Its translation is CASSLGAREALSGNTIYF. The full variable domain, its missing parts supplied by reference TRBV5-6 and TRBJ1-3, is DAGVTQSPTHLIKTRGQQVTLRCSPKSGHDTVSWYQQALGQGPQFIFQYYEEEERQRGNFPDRFSGHQFPNYSSELNVNALLLGDSALYLCASSLGAREALSGNTIYFGEGSWLTVV.